These 12 T cell receptor beta chains share one sample of origin, sequenced in a study of OX40 agonist ivuxolimab in advanced cancers. Profiled with immunoSEQ multiplex PCR; TCRdb holds only in-frame clones, not every one. The sample gives tens of thousands of clones, over 75% of which show up once; more than 5.5% is in the top ten. Sample: CD4+ or CD8+ T cells sorted from blood, taken in a trial of the OX40 agonist ivuxolimab. These receptor sequences come from an adult with an advanced solid tumor such as melanoma, head and neck, liver or kidney cancer.

The table lists this clone with a count of one. This chain uses TRBV28 with TRBJ2-7; no clear D. The CDR3 is 15 amino acids. V dropped 5 bases and J dropped 7 bases, with 21 bases sitting between them. Germline V lookup: CDR1 MDHEN, CDR2 SYDVKM. CDR3 in amino acids: CASSMTVGPNWEQYF. The CDR3 nucleotides read TGTGCCAGCAGTATGACTGTTGGGCCTAACTGGGAGCAGTACTTC.

The chain links TRBV27 to TRBJ1-5; 7 positions agree with TRBD1. This CDR3 has 16 amino acids. Germline V gene data show CDR1 as MNHEY and CDR2 as SMNVEV (reference sequence). V shed 2 bases, J shed 7 bases, and the junction held 11 bases outside the gene matches. The CDR3 nucleotides read TGTGCCAGCAGTTTACAGGGAGGGGACAGCTTGCAGCCCCAGCATTTT. Its translation is CASSLQGGDSLQPQHF.

This clone ranks as medium-sized. The chain combines TRBV6-1 with TRBJ1-1; unclear D gene. The CDR3 consists of 13 residues. From germline, CDR1 is MNHNS and CDR2 SASEGT. V shed 6 bases and J shed 3 bases, with 11 bases lying between them. CDR3 loop: CASRESPYTEAFF. In DNA, the CDR3 is TGTGCCAGCAGAGAATCACCTTACACTGAAGCTTTCTTT.

The chain is built from TRBV28 and TRBJ1-3; unclear D gene. The CDR3 has 14 residues. The V gene's germline CDR1 is MDHEN and CDR2 SYDVKM. Trimming removed 3 bases from V and 0 bases from J, with 6 bases in between. The CDR3 DNA reads TGTGCCAGCAGTTTGGTTAGCTCTGGAAACACCATATATTTT. The encoded protein is CASSLVSSGNTIYF.

J is TRBJ2-7 and V is TRBV7-9, with no clear D. The V end lost 5 bases, the J end lost 2 bases, and 7 bases lay between the germline ends. The CDR3 totals 12 residues. Per the germline V gene, CDR1 is SEHNR and CDR2 is FQNEAQ (reference sequence). The CDR3 DNA is TGTGCCAGCAGCAGGATAACCTACGAGCAGTACTTC. Encoded protein: CASSRITYEQYF.

CDR3 in DNA: TGTGCCTCGAAGGGCCCCGAACAAGAGACCCAGTACTTC. Amino acids: CASKGPEQETQYF. V usage is TRBV10-3 and J usage is TRBJ2-5; D is unresolved. Germline V lookup: CDR1 ENHRY, CDR2 SYGVKD. The CDR3 consists of 13 residues. V was clipped by 11 bases and J by 2 bases, with 15 bases between them.

The chain employs TRBV5-6 and TRBJ1-5, with D possibly TRBD1 on 6 matching bases. V was clipped by 2 bases and J by 7 bases, with 13 bases between them. This CDR3 is built from 14 residues. Germline lookup yields CDR1 SGHDT and CDR2 YYEEEE. The DNA of the CDR3 is TGTGCCAGCAGCTTTGGACGGACAGCCCAGCCCCAGCATTTT. It yields the protein CASSFGRTAQPQHF.

The CDR3 nucleotides are TGTGCCAGCAGTTACTCGACAGGGGTGAACACTGAAGCTTTCTTT. It codes for CASSYSTGVNTEAFF. The gene calls are TRBV6-5 and TRBJ1-1; 8 positions agree with TRBD1. Germline V CDR1 and CDR2: MNHEY, SVGAGI. Trimming removed 0 bases from V and 0 bases from J; junction bases left unmatched: 0. The CDR3 consists of 15 residues.

The chain employs TRBV7-9 and TRBJ2-7; D might be TRBD2 (5 bases). The V gene lost 3 bases and the J gene lost 3 bases, with 15 bases spanning the gap. Germline values: CDR1 SEHNR, CDR2 FQNEAQ (reference sequence). This CDR3 contains 15 residues. This CDR3 reads CASSFRGERHYEQYF. Here the CDR3 DNA reads TGTGCCAGCAGCTTCCGTGGGGAGCGGCACTACGAGCAGTACTTC.

The V and J genes are TRBV19 and TRBJ2-7; D is possibly TRBD2 (6 bases). Trimming shortened V by 5 bases and J by 2 bases, and 13 bases separated the two germline ends. From germline, CDR1 is LNHDA and CDR2 SQIVND (reference sequence). This CDR3 has 14 residues. The CDR3 nucleotides are TGTGCCAGTAGTCTGGGACTTGGCCCCTACGAGCAGTACTTC. This sequence encodes CASSLGLGPYEQYF.

V usage is TRBV7-6 and J usage is TRBJ2-1, with 10 bases that match TRBD2. The CDR3 is 16 residues long. J lost 8 bases, V lost 3 bases, and 10 bases had no gene match. Germline assignment: CDR1 SGHVS and CDR2 FNYEAQ. CDR3 sequence (DNA): TGTGCCAGCAGCTTCCCTGGGACTAGCGAGATCGATGAGCAGTTCTTC. Its protein product is CASSFPGTSEIDEQFF.

The rearrangement joins TRBV7-3 to TRBJ2-5; 7 bases align to TRBD2. The CDR3 spans 15 residues. Germline CDR1 reads SGHTA; CDR2 reads FQGTGA. The ends lost 5 bases at V and 5 bases at J; junction bases unmatched: 11. CDR3 protein: CASSATGGEGETQYF. The CDR3 DNA sequence: TGTGCCAGCAGCGCTACAGGAGGGGAGGGGGAGACCCAGTACTTC.